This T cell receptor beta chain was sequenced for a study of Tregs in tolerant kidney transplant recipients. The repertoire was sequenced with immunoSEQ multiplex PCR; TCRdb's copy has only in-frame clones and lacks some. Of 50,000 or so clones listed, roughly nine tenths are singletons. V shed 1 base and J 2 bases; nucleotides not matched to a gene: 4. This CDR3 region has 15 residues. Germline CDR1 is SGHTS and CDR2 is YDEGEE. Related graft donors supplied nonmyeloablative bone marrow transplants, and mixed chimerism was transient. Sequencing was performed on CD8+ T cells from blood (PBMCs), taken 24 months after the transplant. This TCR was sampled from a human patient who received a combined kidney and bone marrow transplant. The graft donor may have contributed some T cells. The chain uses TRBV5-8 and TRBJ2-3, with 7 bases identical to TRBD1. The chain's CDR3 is CASSLRDSHTDTQYF. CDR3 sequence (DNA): TGTGCCAGCAGCTTGAGGGACAGTCACACAGATACGCAGTATTTT.